These 25 T cell receptor beta chains came from one sample sequenced in a study of OX40 agonist ivuxolimab in advanced cancers. Produced via immunoSEQ multiplex PCR; TCRdb's table is partial and in-frame only. The sample holds over 65,000 clones, about 90% seen once. Sample: CD4+ or CD8+ T cells sorted from blood, taken in a trial of the OX40 agonist ivuxolimab. Receptors were obtained from an adult with an advanced solid tumor such as melanoma, head and neck, liver or kidney cancer.

V is TRBV5-1 and J is TRBJ1-2; 9 positions match TRBD1. Per the germline V gene, CDR1 is SGHRS and CDR2 is YFSETQ. This CDR3 is built from 16 residues. The V gene end was trimmed by 1 base and the J gene end by 6 bases; junction bases not matched to a gene: 10. The CDR3 bases are TGCGCCAGCAGCTTGACAGTAACCGGGACAGGGAATGGCTACACCTTC. Translated, it gives CASSLTVTGTGNGYTF. Based on the CDR3 plus reference TRBV5-1 and TRBJ1-2, the full variable domain is KAGVTQTPRYLIKTRGQQVTLSCSPISGHRSVSWYQQTPGQGLQFLFEYFSETQRNKGNFPGRFSGRQFSNSRSEMNVSTLELGDSALYLCASSLTVTGTGNGYTFGSGTRLTVV.

The chain has TRBV28 and TRBJ1-4, with 7 bases that match TRBD1. J lost 8 bases, V lost 6 bases, and 6 bases had no gene match. The CDR3 is made up of 13 amino acids. CDR1 is MDHEN and CDR2 is SYDVKM in the germline V gene. In DNA form, the CDR3 reads TGTGCCAGCAGATGGACAGGAAGAGAAAAACTGTTTTTT. Translated, it gives CASRWTGREKLFF. The variable domain in full, completed from reference TRBV28 and TRBJ1-4, reads DVKVTQSSRYLVKRTGEKVFLECVQDMDHENMFWYRQDPGLGLRLIYFSYDVKMKEKGDIPEGYSVSREKKERFSLILESASTNQTSMYLCASRWTGREKLFFGSGTQLSVL.

The chain uses TRBV30 and TRBJ1-6; D gene uncertain. Trimming cost V 5 bases and J 1 base, with 6 bases left between them. Germline-derived CDR1 and CDR2 are GTSNPN and SVGIG (reference sequence). The CDR3 totals 13 residues. The CDR3 DNA reads TGTGCCTGGCGAGGGTCCTATAATTCACCCCTCCACTTT. Translating it yields CAWRGSYNSPLHF.

The chain recombines TRBV6-6 with TRBJ1-4; no firm D call. Trimming shortened V by 6 bases and J by 9 bases, and 20 bases separated the two germline ends. The CDR3 length is 15 residues. CDR1 is MNHNY, CDR2 SVGAGI, per germline (reference sequence). The DNA of the CDR3 is TGTGCCAGCAGCGCTCAATCTGATGCCTTGAAAAAACTGTTTTTT. As protein: CASSAQSDALKKLFF.

V usage is TRBV10-2 and J usage is TRBJ1-3, with D hard to call. The CDR3 extends over 13 amino acids. V was cut by 0 bases and J by 0 bases, with 0 bases left in between. Germline V gives CDR1 WSHSY, CDR2 SAAADI. Here the CDR3 reads CASSESSGNTIYF. CDR3 nucleotide sequence: TGCGCCAGCAGTGAGTCCTCTGGAAACACCATATATTTT.

The V call is TRBV9, the J call TRBJ2-5; D may be TRBD2 (6 bases). Per the germline V gene, CDR1 is SGDLS and CDR2 is YYNGEE. V was cut by 3 bases and J by 5 bases, with 20 bases left in between. The length of the CDR3 is 16 residues. The CDR3 coding sequence is TGTGCCAGCAGCGCCTCAAGCCTTAGCGGAGGGGAGACCCAGTACTTC. Residues: CASSASSLSGGETQYF.

The chain has TRBV18 and TRBJ2-6; no firm D call. Germline CDR1 and CDR2: KGHSH and LQKENI. V was trimmed by 3 bases and J by 4 bases, leaving 10 bases between them. This CDR3 region has 15 residues. The CDR3 nucleotides are TGTGCCAGCTCACCTGGACGGCCGGGGGCCAACGTCCTGACTTTC. It is translated as CASSPGRPGANVLTF.

The chain uses TRBV4-1 and TRBJ1-1; 9 bases are a match to TRBD1. The CDR3 length is 17 residues. The V and J ends lost 3 bases and 2 bases, in that order; junction bases with no gene match: 10. Germline CDR1 and CDR2: MGHRA and YSYEKL. The CDR3: CASSQSRTGARNTEAFF. CDR3 coding DNA: TGCGCCAGCAGCCAGAGTAGGACAGGGGCCAGAAACACTGAAGCTTTCTTT.

The chain links TRBV29-1 to TRBJ1-1; D possibly corresponds to TRBD1 (5 bases). Germline CDR1 and CDR2: SQVTM and ANQGSEA. Trimming cost V 6 bases and J 9 bases, with 20 bases left between them. The CDR3 runs 13 residues. In DNA form, the CDR3 reads TGCAGCGTCTTAATGCAGGGAACTTCCCAAGCTTTCTTT. Translation gives CSVLMQGTSQAFF. Full variable domain (remainder filled in from reference TRBV29-1 and TRBJ1-1): SAVISQKPSRDICQRGTSLTIQCQVDSQVTMMFWYRQQPGQSLTLIATANQGSEATYESGFVIDKFPISRPNLTFSTLTVSNMSPEDSSIYLCSVLMQGTSQAFFGQGTRLTVV.

The V call is TRBV7-2, the J call TRBJ2-1, with TRBD2 as a possible D gene (6 bases). CDR1 and CDR2 from the germline V gene are SGHTA and FQGNSA. V lost 1 base and J lost 12, with 19 bases in between. The CDR3 totals 15 residues. The CDR3 coding sequence is TGTGCCAGCAGCTTAGGCCCCGGGACTCACCGGGGGCAGTTCTTC. Translating it yields CASSLGPGTHRGQFF.

The CDR3 region is CASTLAGGTYEQYF. The CDR3 DNA follows: TGTGCCAGCACCCTAGCGGGAGGAACCTACGAGCAGTACTTC. V and J are TRBV27 and TRBJ2-7; 11 nucleotides agree with TRBD2. V lost 7 bases and J lost 2; bases outside the gene matches: 4. Germline CDR1 is MNHEY and CDR2 is SMNVEV (reference sequence). This CDR3 comprises 14 residues.

The chain carries TRBV30 and TRBJ2-2; D is ambiguous. The CDR3 length is 13 residues. Germline CDR1 and CDR2: GTSNPN and SVGIG (reference sequence). V was cut by 1 base and J by 1 base, with 4 bases left in between. CDR3 DNA: TGTGCCTGGAGTGCCCTGAACACCGGGGAGCTGTTTTTT. It encodes CAWSALNTGELFF.

This chain links TRBV30 with TRBJ1-5, with D perhaps matching TRBD1 (5 bases). The germline gives CDR1 GTSNPN, CDR2 SVGIG (reference sequence). V was cut by 0 bases and J by 0 bases, with 9 bases left in between. The CDR3 is 15 amino acids. The CDR3 region is CAWSVGHTSNQPQHF. As DNA, the CDR3 is TGTGCCTGGAGTGTGGGGCACACTAGCAATCAGCCCCAGCATTTT.

V gene TRBV7-3 combines with J gene TRBJ1-1; D call uncertain. Germline values: CDR1 SGHTA, CDR2 FQGTGA. V dropped 3 bases and J dropped 4 bases, with 12 bases sitting between them. This CDR3 region has 14 residues. CDR3 region: CASSFQSGGTEAFF. The CDR3 DNA reads TGTGCCAGCAGCTTCCAATCGGGTGGCACTGAAGCTTTCTTT. Looking up the rest from reference TRBV7-3 and TRBJ1-1 gives the full variable domain: GAGVSQTPSNKVTEKGKYVELRCDPISGHTALYWYRQSLGQGPEFLIYFQGTGAADDSGLPNDRFFAVRPEGSVSTLKIQRTERGDSAVYLCASSFQSGGTEAFFGQGTRLTVV.

The chain combines TRBV27 with TRBJ2-4; TRBD2 is a possible D gene (5 bases). V was clipped by 0 bases and J by 0 bases, with 9 bases between them. CDR1 and CDR2 from the germline V gene are MNHEY and SMNVEV (reference sequence). The CDR3 runs 16 residues. CDR3 sequence (DNA): TGTGCCAGCAGTTTATCGGGAGCAGTAGCCAAAAACATTCAGTACTTC. Protein sequence: CASSLSGAVAKNIQYF.

The chain recombines TRBV30 with TRBJ2-1; 7 bases align to TRBD1. Germline CDR1 GTSNPN, CDR2 SVGIG (reference sequence). The trim removed 3 bases at V and 8 bases at J, leaving 4 bases unmatched. The CDR3 length is 12 residues. CDR3 in amino acids: CAWRHRGDEQFF. CDR3 DNA sequence: TGTGCCTGGAGGCACAGGGGCGATGAGCAGTTCTTC.

This chain connects TRBV7-2 to TRBJ2-7; D might be TRBD2 (6 bases). V was trimmed by 5 bases and J by 3 bases, leaving 14 bases between them. Germline V gives CDR1 SGHTA, CDR2 FQGNSA. This CDR3 spans 14 amino acids. As DNA, the CDR3 is TGTGCCAGCAGCACGGGACTGTCAGGCTACGAGCAGTACTTC. This encodes CASSTGLSGYEQYF.

V usage is TRBV6-6 and J usage is TRBJ1-4; 8 bases are a match to TRBD1. The germline V gene encodes CDR1 MNHNY and CDR2 SVGAGI (reference sequence). J lost 7 bases, V lost 8 bases, and 6 bases had no gene match. This CDR3 contains 13 residues. CDR3 in amino acids: CASLQGVGEKLFF. In nucleotides, the CDR3 is TGTGCCAGCTTACAGGGGGTGGGTGAAAAACTGTTTTTT.

The CDR3 DNA reads TGTGCCAGCATGTCCAGCGGGAGGCTCGGGGAGCAGTACTTC. Amino acid sequence: CASMSSGRLGEQYF. The rearrangement joins TRBV6-5 to TRBJ2-7; 9 bases are shared with TRBD2. With V trimmed by 7 bases and J by 7 bases, 11 bases remained unmatched. The CDR3 consists of 14 residues. CDR1 is MNHEY, CDR2 SVGAGI, per germline.

The chain carries TRBV18 and TRBJ1-2; TRBD1 aligns across 7 bases. V trimming: 6 bases; J trimming: 4 bases; junction bases outside the gene matches: 17. The CDR3 spans 17 residues. The germline CDR1 and CDR2 sequences are KGHSH and LQKENI. CDR3 sequence reads: CASSPVGDRLFVYGYTF. For the CDR3, the DNA is TGTGCCAGCTCCCCGGTTGGGGACAGACTCTTCGTCTATGGCTACACCTTC.

The chain is built from TRBV20-1 and TRBJ2-3; D call uncertain. Trimming removed 6 bases at V and 7 bases at J, with 11 bases between. The CDR3 sequence is 11 residues long. Germline V gives CDR1 DFQATT, CDR2 SNEGSKA (reference sequence). As DNA, the CDR3 is TGCAGTGCCCACCGAATAAATACGCAGTATTTT. This sequence encodes CSAHRINTQYF.

This sequence joins TRBV27 and TRBJ2-7; a possible D gene is TRBD2 (6 bases). V dropped 5 bases and J dropped 3 bases, with 20 bases sitting between them. CDR3 length equals 16 residues. The germline CDR1 and CDR2 sequences are MNHEY and SMNVEV (reference sequence). DNA of the CDR3: TGTGCCAGCAGTCGGACGTTCGGGACTTCCCGCTACGAGCAGTACTTC. Protein sequence: CASSRTFGTSRYEQYF.

The rearrangement joins TRBV19 to TRBJ1-4; perhaps TRBD1 as D (6 bases). The CDR3 contains 13 residues. Trimming left V 3 bases short and J 8 bases short, with 10 bases between. The germline gives CDR1 LNHDA, CDR2 SQIVND (reference sequence). This CDR3 is CASSIRRGEKLFF. The CDR3 bases are TGTGCCAGTAGTATTAGAAGGGGGGAAAAACTGTTTTTT. The variable domain in full, with the rest retrieved from reference TRBV19 and TRBJ1-4, is DGGITQSPKYLFRKEGQNVTLSCEQNLNHDAMYWYRQDPGQGLRLIYYSQIVNDFQKGDIAEGYSVSREKKESFPLTVTSAQKNPTAFYLCASSIRRGEKLFFGSGTQLSVL.

This chain uses TRBV4-1 with TRBJ1-1; 7 positions agree with TRBD1. There are 18 residues in the CDR3. CDR1 and CDR2 (germline): MGHRA, YSYEKL. Trimming cost V 0 bases and J 0 bases; bases outside gene matches: 10. CDR3 DNA sequence: TGCGCCAGCAGCCAAGAGGGGGGCGGGACAGAGATGAACACTGAAGCTTTCTTT. This gives the protein CASSQEGGGTEMNTEAFF.

The chain links TRBV5-1 to TRBJ2-5; D is unclear. With the DNA end fitting TRBJ2-7 better, the J assignment may be wrong. The CDR3 totals 11 residues. Germline loops: CDR1 SGHRS, CDR2 YFSETQ. The CDR3 DNA follows: TGCGCCAGCAGCTTGAGGAACGAGCAGTACTTC. Translated, it gives CASSLRNEQYF.